The clone carrying this T cell receptor (beta chain) occurred a few times. Germline trimming cut 1 base from V and 0 bases from J; bases unmatched to any gene: 4. This CDR3 region has 17 residues. Germline-derived CDR1 and CDR2 are SGHAT and FQNNGV. This entry comes from a study of T-cell memory formation after mild COVID-19. Each CDR3 protein is one row after TCRdb ran MiXCR on the 5' RACE reads. The table has about 340,000 distinct CDR3 sequences, roughly 13% seen once. The origin of this receptor is a man aged 18-30 years who had mild COVID-19 (a few samples of this study predate the infection). Cell type and time point are not known. Sample: PBMCs or a T cell subset sorted from them (not recorded which). The rearrangement links TRBV11-2 to TRBJ1-4; 8 nucleotides align to TRBD1. For the CDR3, the DNA is TGTGCCAGCAGCTTAGGGAGACAGGGGCCAACTAATGAAAAACTGTTTTTT. This encodes CASSLGRQGPTNEKLFF.